This T cell receptor (beta chain) is from a study of cytomegalovirus exposure and HLA in healthy donors. The CDR3 contains 15 residues. Germline CDR1 is KGHSH and CDR2 is LQKENI. Trimming left V 2 bases short and J 0 bases short, with 7 bases between. Regarding the study as a whole: Researchers reported in a later analysis that a missense DCLRE1C variant was tied to TCR beta V- and J-gene trimming. As confirmed in vitro, a few CMV-associated chains were specific for CMV antigens. Based on reports, TCR beta sequences accurately predicted HLA-A and HLA-B alleles for most subjects.

As regards this clone: The antigen is unknown.

PCR primers comprised 60 Vbeta and 13 Jbeta primers. Per the study methods: Unique TCR beta chains numbered approximately 80 million in a later analysis, with approximately 10 million shared. The repertoire was sequenced with immunoSEQ multiplex PCR; TCRdb's copy has only in-frame clones and lacks some. That table is the source of V, J and clone size, and D and trimming were worked out from the DNA. The table lists 150,000 or so clones, approximately 79% of them singletons. This TCR was recovered from a man aged 18 to 30 in good health and CMV-seropositive. The source material was PBMCs. The chain is built from TRBV18 and TRBJ2-2; D remains ambiguous. The CDR3 reads CASSPVKSNTGELFF. The CDR3 DNA sequence: TGTGCCAGCTCACCAGTAAAATCGAACACCGGGGAGCTGTTTTTT.